The 27 T cell receptor beta chains given below trace back to one sample, sequenced in a study of blood T cell repertoires in COVID-19. The table came from immunoSEQ multiplex PCR; TCRdb's copy has only in-frame clones and leaves some out. The data show about 200,000 clones, about 91% seen once. The sample comprised peripheral blood. These receptors all stem from a man aged 25 to 40 with acute or convalescent COVID-19.

The J gene is TRBJ2-4, the V gene TRBV30; D is unclear. CDR3 length equals 14 residues. V lost 3 bases to trimming and J lost 2 bases, with 11 bases between them. The germline V gene has CDR1 GTSNPN and CDR2 SVGIG (reference sequence). CDR3 in DNA: TGTGCCTGGAGGCTTAGTGTAACCAAAAACATTCAGTACTTC. Its translation: CAWRLSVTKNIQYF.

This CDR3 reads CASSTLQGAETEAFF. In DNA, the CDR3 is TGTGCCAGCAGCACCCTACAGGGGGCAGAGACTGAAGCTTTCTTT. This sequence joins TRBV11-1 and TRBJ1-1, with 9 bases fitting TRBD1. Germline V gene sequence: CDR1 SGHAT, CDR2 FQDESV (reference sequence). This CDR3 is built from 15 residues. V was pared by 5 bases and J by 5 bases, with 9 bases of the junction left unmatched.

The V call is TRBV6-5, the J call TRBJ1-2; 7 nucleotides line up with TRBD1. Germline V CDR1 and CDR2: MNHEY, SVGAGI. This CDR3 has 14 amino acids. V lost 6 bases, J lost 0 bases, and 4 bases stayed unmatched. This chain's CDR3 is CASRKGQTNYGYTF. As DNA, the CDR3 is TGTGCCAGCAGAAAGGGACAGACTAACTATGGCTACACCTTC.

The chain couples TRBV11-2 to TRBJ2-1; TRBD2 is a possible D gene (5 bases). This CDR3 has 11 residues. V was cut by 4 bases and J by 10 bases, with 8 bases left in between. Germline V gene data show CDR1 as SGHAT and CDR2 as FQNNGV. The CDR3 region is CASSSAGEQFF. CDR3 nucleotides: TGTGCCAGCAGCTCCGCGGGCGAGCAGTTCTTC.

A remark on this clone: Other DNA sequences in the same sample also yield this CDR3. This chain connects TRBV7-9 to TRBJ1-5, with TRBD1 as a possible D gene (6 bases). Trimming cost V 1 base and J 6 bases, with 13 bases left between them. Germline V gives CDR1 SEHNR, CDR2 FQNEAQ (reference sequence). The CDR3 consists of 15 residues. CDR3 coding DNA: TGTGCCAGCAGCTTAGGGGCAGGGGTCGGTCAGCCCCAGCATTTT. It translates to CASSLGAGVGQPQHF.

V and J are TRBV28 and TRBJ1-2; 8 bases line up with TRBD1. V was pared by 7 bases and J by 4 bases, with 5 bases of the junction left unmatched. Germline-derived CDR1 and CDR2 are MDHEN and SYDVKM. The CDR3 length is 13 residues. The CDR3 protein is CASTSTGVYGYTF. In nucleotides, the CDR3 is TGTGCCAGCACCTCGACAGGGGTCTATGGCTACACCTTC.

The chain is built from TRBV27 and TRBJ1-6; possibly TRBD1 for D (5 bases). Germline V gives CDR1 MNHEY, CDR2 SMNVEV (reference sequence). Trimming took 2 bases from V and 7 from J, leaving 21 bases between them. This CDR3 is 18 amino acids long. For the CDR3, the DNA is TGTGCCAGCAGTTTACGGGGAGGGAGGGGCTTTTCGAATTCACCCCTCCACTTT. It yields the protein CASSLRGGRGFSNSPLHF.

This clone was seen a few times. The J gene is TRBJ2-6, the V gene TRBV5-1, with D perhaps TRBD2 (7 bases). The CDR3 covers 16 residues. Trimming removed 2 bases at V and 2 bases at J, with 11 bases between. Germline CDR1 SGHRS, CDR2 YFSETQ. CDR3: CASSLTGGAGANVLTF. The DNA of the CDR3 is TGCGCCAGCAGCTTAACGGGGGGCGCTGGGGCCAACGTCCTGACTTTC.

Of note for this clone: The junction and the germline gene differ at one end; a read error may be behind it. The CDR3 sequence: CASSLTVSAVQETQYF. The CDR3 DNA reads as TGTGCTAGCAGCCTGACTGTCTCGGCAGTTCAAGAGACCCAGTACTTC. V is TRBV7-7 and J is TRBJ2-5, with D uncertain. The CDR3 sequence is 16 residues long. CDR1 and CDR2 from the germline V gene are SSHAT and FNYEAQ (reference sequence).

This rearrangement joins TRBV12-3 or TRBV12-4 to TRBJ1-5; 10 bases are a match to TRBD1. CDR3 length: 13 amino acids. Trimming took 8 bases from V and 6 from J; bases not matched to a gene: 4. CDR3 protein: CASVRDRGQPQHF. The CDR3 DNA sequence: TGTGCCAGCGTTAGGGACAGGGGTCAGCCCCAGCATTTT.

This chain uses TRBV28 with TRBJ1-2, with 7 nucleotides matching TRBD1. V was pared by 1 base and J by 7 bases, with 6 bases of the junction left unmatched. Germline lookup yields CDR1 MDHEN and CDR2 SYDVKM. The CDR3 loop spans 14 amino acids. The CDR3 loop reads CASSLSTQGGGYTF. The CDR3 bases are TGTGCCAGCAGTTTATCTACCCAGGGGGGTGGCTACACCTTC.

The table lists this clone with a count of one. V usage is TRBV6-5 and J usage is TRBJ1-2, with D possibly TRBD1 on 5 matching bases. Germline loops: CDR1 MNHEY, CDR2 SVGAGI. This CDR3 is built from 14 residues. Deletions cut 7 bases from V and 0 bases from J, with 12 bases between. CDR3 bases: TGTGCCAGCATTTCGGGGGGATCTAACTATGGCTACACCTTC. Translation gives CASISGGSNYGYTF.

The chain is built from TRBV28 and TRBJ2-3; 9 bases align to TRBD1. This CDR3 contains 13 residues. Unmatched junction bases numbered 4, after V lost 3 bases and J lost 9 bases. Germline V lookup: CDR1 MDHEN, CDR2 SYDVKM. The CDR3 spells CASSFPQGATQYF. The CDR3 DNA follows: TGTGCCAGCAGTTTCCCACAGGGGGCAACGCAGTATTTT.

Concerning this clone itself: The sample holds other DNA sequences that translate to the same CDR3. The rearrangement links TRBV12-3 or TRBV12-4 to TRBJ1-1, with D uncertain. The CDR3 spans 13 residues. Trimming cost V 4 bases and J 1 base, with 7 bases left between them. Here the CDR3 DNA reads TGTGCCAGCAGTTCACGAGAGAACACTGAAGCTTTCTTT. Translating gives CASSSRENTEAFF.

This rearrangement joins TRBV3-1 (or the pseudogene TRBV3-2) to TRBJ2-7, with a weak D call TRBD2 (5 bases). There are 12 residues in the CDR3. Trimming left V 2 bases short and J 6 bases short, with 8 bases between. Germline V gene sequence: CDR1 LGHDT, CDR2 YNNKEL (reference sequence). CDR3 in DNA: TGTGCCAGCAGCCAAAGAGGGATCGAGCAGTACTTC. It is translated as CASSQRGIEQYF.

The chain carries TRBV19 and TRBJ1-1; no reliable D call. The CDR3 loop spans 14 amino acids. The V end was cut by 5 bases, the J end by 3 bases, with 13 bases between. CDR1 and CDR2 from the germline V gene are LNHDA and SQIVND (reference sequence). CDR3 loop: CASSSTVSYTEAFF. The CDR3 nucleotides are TGTGCCAGTAGTTCCACAGTGAGTTACACTGAAGCTTTCTTT. The complete variable domain, with remaining parts taken from reference TRBV19 and TRBJ1-1, reads DGGITQSPKYLFRKEGQNVTLSCEQNLNHDAMYWYRQDPGQGLRLIYYSQIVNDFQKGDIAEGYSVSREKKESFPLTVTSAQKNPTAFYLCASSSTVSYTEAFFGQGTRLTVV.

The V and J genes are TRBV3-1 (or the pseudogene TRBV3-2) and TRBJ1-1; perhaps TRBD1 as D (5 bases). CDR3 length: 12 amino acids. V was trimmed by 4 bases and J by 5 bases, leaving 8 bases between them. Germline V gene data show CDR1 as LGHDT and CDR2 as YNNKEL (reference sequence). The CDR3 loop reads CASSRGVTEAFF. The DNA for the CDR3 is TGTGCCAGCAGCCGGGGGGTTACTGAAGCTTTCTTT.

The J gene is TRBJ1-2, the V gene TRBV30; 7 bases are shared with TRBD1. This CDR3 has 13 residues. In germline, CDR1 is GTSNPN, CDR2 SVGIG (reference sequence). J lost 4 bases, V lost 2 bases, and 4 bases had no gene match. The CDR3 loop reads CAWSSGGAYGYTF. The CDR3 coding sequence is TGTGCCTGGAGTTCAGGGGGAGCCTATGGCTACACCTTC.

The V gene is TRBV28, the J gene TRBJ1-4; D is perhaps TRBD1 (6 bases). V was pared by 7 bases and J by 6 bases, with 9 bases between. Germline CDR1 reads MDHEN; CDR2 reads SYDVKM. CDR3 length: 12 amino acids. CDR3 bases: TGTGCCAGCATTAACAGGGATGAAAAACTGTTTTTT. It translates to CASINRDEKLFF. Looking up the rest from reference TRBV28 and TRBJ1-4 gives the full variable domain: DVKVTQSSRYLVKRTGEKVFLECVQDMDHENMFWYRQDPGLGLRLIYFSYDVKMKEKGDIPEGYSVSREKKERFSLILESASTNQTSMYLCASINRDEKLFFGSGTQLSVL.

The chain couples TRBV7-9 to TRBJ2-3; tentatively, D is TRBD1 (6 bases). CDR3 length equals 14 residues. Germline CDR1 is SEHNR and CDR2 is FQNEAQ (reference sequence). Trimming pared 2 bases from V and 2 bases from J, leaving 8 bases between. The CDR3 spells CASSLTGHTDTQYF. The DNA of the CDR3 is TGTGCCAGCAGCTTAACGGGACACACAGATACGCAGTATTTT. Looking up the rest from reference TRBV7-9 and TRBJ2-3 gives the full variable domain: DTGVSQNPRHKITKRGQNVTFRCDPISEHNRLYWYRQTLGQGPEFLTYFQNEAQLEKSRLLSDRFSAERPKGSFSTLEIQRTEQGDSAMYLCASSLTGHTDTQYFGPGTRLTVL.

The chain links TRBV19 to TRBJ1-1; 9 positions agree with TRBD1. The CDR3 loop spans 12 amino acids. Germline V CDR1 and CDR2: LNHDA, SQIVND (reference sequence). V lost 7 bases to trimming and J lost 5 bases; unmatched junction nucleotides: 2. This CDR3 reads CASTDRGTEAFF. For the CDR3, the DNA is TGTGCCAGTACTGACAGGGGGACTGAAGCTTTCTTT.

The V call is TRBV11-3, the J call TRBJ2-2; TRBD2 might be the D (5 bases). Looked up from germline, CDR1 is SGHNT and CDR2 is YENEEA. The CDR3 length is 12 residues. The germline V and J ends were trimmed by 5 bases and 6 bases, with 7 bases remaining between them. The DNA of the CDR3 is TGTGCCAGCAGCCCCGGGGCCGGGGAGCTGTTTTTT. This encodes CASSPGAGELFF.

V gene TRBV7-6 combines with J gene TRBJ2-2; 7 nucleotides line up with TRBD1. Germline V gene data show CDR1 as SGHVS and CDR2 as FNYEAQ. The CDR3 totals 15 residues. Trimming removed 2 bases from V and 6 bases from J; junction bases left unmatched: 6. The CDR3 nucleotides are TGTGCCAGCAGCTTAACAGGGGTCGGGCCCGGGGAGCTGTTTTTT. Its translation is CASSLTGVGPGELFF.

The rearrangement links TRBV20-1 to TRBJ1-4; the D gene is possibly TRBD1 (6 bases). Per germline, CDR1 DFQATT and CDR2 SNEGSKA (reference sequence). The CDR3 is 11 amino acids. The V gene lost 6 bases and the J gene lost 14 bases, with 16 bases spanning the gap. The CDR3 bases are TGCAGTGCAGAACAGGGTTTAGATCTGTTTTTT. It specifies CSAEQGLDLFF.

This rearrangement joins TRBV28 to TRBJ1-4; maybe TRBD1 (5 bases). CDR1 is MDHEN, CDR2 SYDVKM, per germline. The CDR3 covers 13 residues. Trimming took off 7 bases at V and 4 bases at J, with 10 bases between the two ends. DNA for the CDR3: TGTGCCAGCACCAGACAGATTAATGAAAAACTGTTTTTT. Its protein is CASTRQINEKLFF.

This clone was observed at least ten times. The V call is TRBV6-5, the J call TRBJ2-1, with 10 bases identical to TRBD1. The CDR3 runs to 15 residues. V shed 5 bases and J 7 bases; nucleotides not matched to a gene: 8. Germline V CDR1 and CDR2: MNHEY, SVGAGI. CDR3 sequence reads: CASSLRQGASNEQFF. Written as DNA, the CDR3 is TGTGCCAGCAGTCTCAGACAGGGGGCTAGTAATGAGCAGTTCTTC.

The rearrangement uses TRBV9 and TRBJ1-2; 9 nucleotides align to TRBD1. The CDR3 is made up of 15 amino acids. Trimming removed 4 bases from V and 1 base from J; junction bases left unmatched: 5. In germline, CDR1 is SGDLS, CDR2 YYNGEE. The CDR3 DNA reads TGTGCCAGCAGCCTTGGGACAGGGCTTAACTATGGCTACACCTTC. It yields the protein CASSLGTGLNYGYTF.